The next 6 T cell receptor beta chains were all read from a single sample in a study of beta chain features in type 1 diabetes. Expressed TCRB transcripts were sequenced because the isolated RNA had all been reverse transcribed beforehand. Sequenced by immunoSEQ multiplex PCR; TCRdb stores in-frame clones only, minus some. The sample has under 400,000 clones, approximately 14% seen once. Sequencing was done on a sample of central memory CD4+ T cells from blood. Receptors were obtained from a young man in good health.

This clone was counted at least ten times. The CDR3 coding sequence is TGTGCCAGCACCGTCCTAGCGGGGGTTGAGCAGTTCTTC. This codes for CASTVLAGVEQFF. V and J are TRBV2 and TRBJ2-1; the match to TRBD2 covers 10 bases. CDR1 is SNHLY, CDR2 FYNNEI, per germline. The junction had 6 bases not matched to a gene; V was cut back by 7 bases and J by 9 bases. This CDR3 is 13 amino acids long.

This clone showed up many times. The chain employs TRBV14 and TRBJ2-4, with D perhaps matching TRBD1 or TRBD2 (5 bases each). Germline values: CDR1 SGHDN, CDR2 FVKESK. Trimming cost V 3 bases and J 0 bases, with 21 bases left between them. CDR3 length: 19 amino acids. Written as DNA, the CDR3 is TGTGCCAGCAGCCACTCAGCCGGGACGGGTTTAATAGCCAAAAACATTCAGTACTTC. Translated, it gives CASSHSAGTGLIAKNIQYF.

The chain combines TRBV5-6 with TRBJ2-2; D gene unclear. Germline V gene lookup returns CDR1 SGHDT and CDR2 YYEEEE. Trimming pared 3 bases from V and 0 bases from J, leaving 9 bases between. The length of the CDR3 is 15 residues. The CDR3 DNA reads TGTGCCAGCAGCTCGACACTAACGAACACCGGGGAGCTGTTTTTT. This gives the protein CASSSTLTNTGELFF.

This clone was counted only a few times. The rearrangement uses TRBV5-4 and TRBJ2-7; D possibly matches TRBD1 or TRBD2 (5 bases each). Deletions cut 4 bases from V and 6 bases from J, with 20 bases between. The CDR3 length is 15 residues. Germline lookup yields CDR1 SGHNT and CDR2 YYREEE (reference sequence). The CDR3 reads CASSVGLSRGSEQYF. The CDR3 DNA follows: TGTGCCAGCAGCGTCGGACTCTCAAGGGGTTCCGAGCAGTACTTC.

The genes are TRBV5-4 and TRBJ2-1, with a tentative D call TRBD2 (6 bases). Germline V lookup: CDR1 SGHNT, CDR2 YYREEE (reference sequence). CDR3 length: 16 amino acids. The V gene lost 4 bases and the J gene lost 1 base, with 15 bases spanning the gap. CDR3 coding DNA: TGTGCCAGCAGCCGAGATGCGGGGATTTCCTACAATGAGCAGTTCTTC. Translation gives CASSRDAGISYNEQFF.

This clone was seen repeatedly, ten times or more. The J gene is TRBJ2-2, the V gene TRBV30, with D unclear. Germline values: CDR1 GTSNPN, CDR2 SVGIG (reference sequence). The CDR3 is made up of 10 amino acids. V lost 6 bases, J lost 6 bases, and 5 bases lay in between. In DNA, the CDR3 is TGTGCCTGTTCGTCCGGGGAGCTGTTTTTT. Translating gives CACSSGELFF.